The source of this TCR beta chain is a study of cytotoxic CD8 clonotypes in ibrutinib-treated CLL. Study background: Partial responders around 24, complete 2; about twelve progressed and roughly 14 stayed in remission by median approximately 5.5 years. Samples showed on average around 230,000 productive templates and around 94,000 productive rearrangements.

Only in-frame clones appear in the TCRdb table, and some are missing; sequencing was by immunoSEQ multiplex PCR. The table shows some 70,000 clones, with approximately 70% occurring only once. Germline V gives CDR1 SGDLS, CDR2 YYNGEE. V was clipped by 2 bases and J by 6 bases, with 14 bases between them. This CDR3 contains 15 residues. The chain is built from TRBV9 and TRBJ1-4; unclear D gene. The sample here was PBMCs, taken after 12 months of ibrutinib treatment. This TCR was sampled from a human donor with chronic lymphocytic leukemia. CDR3: CASSVNGEGYEKLFF. CDR3 nucleotides: TGTGCCAGCAGCGTTAATGGGGAGGGATATGAAAAACTGTTTTTT.